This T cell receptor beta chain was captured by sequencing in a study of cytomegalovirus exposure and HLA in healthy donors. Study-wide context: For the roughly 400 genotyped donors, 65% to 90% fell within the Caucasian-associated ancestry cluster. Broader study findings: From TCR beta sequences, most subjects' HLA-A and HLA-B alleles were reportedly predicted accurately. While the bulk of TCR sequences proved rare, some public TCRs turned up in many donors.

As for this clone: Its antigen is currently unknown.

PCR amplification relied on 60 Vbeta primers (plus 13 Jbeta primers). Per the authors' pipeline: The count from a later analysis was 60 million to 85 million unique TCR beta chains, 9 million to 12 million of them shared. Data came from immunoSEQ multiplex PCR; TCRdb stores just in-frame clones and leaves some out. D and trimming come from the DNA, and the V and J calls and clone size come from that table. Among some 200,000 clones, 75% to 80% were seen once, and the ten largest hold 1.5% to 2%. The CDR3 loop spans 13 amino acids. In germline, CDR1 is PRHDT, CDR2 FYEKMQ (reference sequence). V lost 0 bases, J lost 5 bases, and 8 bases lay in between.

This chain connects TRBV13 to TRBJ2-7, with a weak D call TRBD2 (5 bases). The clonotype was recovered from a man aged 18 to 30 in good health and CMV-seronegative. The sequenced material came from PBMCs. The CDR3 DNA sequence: TGTGCCAGCAGCTTAGGGGAGGCCCACGAGCAGTACTTC. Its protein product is CASSLGEAHEQYF.